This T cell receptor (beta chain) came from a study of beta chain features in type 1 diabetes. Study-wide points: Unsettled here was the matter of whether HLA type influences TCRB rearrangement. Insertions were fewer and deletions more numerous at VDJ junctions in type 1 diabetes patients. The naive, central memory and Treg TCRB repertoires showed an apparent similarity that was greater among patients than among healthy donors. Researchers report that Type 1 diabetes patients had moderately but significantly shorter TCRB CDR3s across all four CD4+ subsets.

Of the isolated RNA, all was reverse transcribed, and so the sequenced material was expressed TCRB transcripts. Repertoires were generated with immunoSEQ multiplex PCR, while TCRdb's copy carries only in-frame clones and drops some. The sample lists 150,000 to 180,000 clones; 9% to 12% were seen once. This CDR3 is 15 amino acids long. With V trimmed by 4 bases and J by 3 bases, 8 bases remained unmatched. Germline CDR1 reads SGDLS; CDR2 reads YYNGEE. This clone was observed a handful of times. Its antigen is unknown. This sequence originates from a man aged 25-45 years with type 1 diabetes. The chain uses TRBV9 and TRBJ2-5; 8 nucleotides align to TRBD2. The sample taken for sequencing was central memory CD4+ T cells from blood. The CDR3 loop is CASSSGTSGKETQYF. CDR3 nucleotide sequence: TGTGCCAGCAGCTCAGGGACTAGTGGGAAAGAGACCCAGTACTTC. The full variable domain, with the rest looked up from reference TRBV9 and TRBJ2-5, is DSGVTQTPKHLITATGQRVTLRCSPRSGDLSVYWYQQSLDQGLQFLIQYYNGEERAKGNILERFSAQQFPDLHSELNLSSLELGDSALYFCASSSGTSGKETQYFGPGTRLLVL.